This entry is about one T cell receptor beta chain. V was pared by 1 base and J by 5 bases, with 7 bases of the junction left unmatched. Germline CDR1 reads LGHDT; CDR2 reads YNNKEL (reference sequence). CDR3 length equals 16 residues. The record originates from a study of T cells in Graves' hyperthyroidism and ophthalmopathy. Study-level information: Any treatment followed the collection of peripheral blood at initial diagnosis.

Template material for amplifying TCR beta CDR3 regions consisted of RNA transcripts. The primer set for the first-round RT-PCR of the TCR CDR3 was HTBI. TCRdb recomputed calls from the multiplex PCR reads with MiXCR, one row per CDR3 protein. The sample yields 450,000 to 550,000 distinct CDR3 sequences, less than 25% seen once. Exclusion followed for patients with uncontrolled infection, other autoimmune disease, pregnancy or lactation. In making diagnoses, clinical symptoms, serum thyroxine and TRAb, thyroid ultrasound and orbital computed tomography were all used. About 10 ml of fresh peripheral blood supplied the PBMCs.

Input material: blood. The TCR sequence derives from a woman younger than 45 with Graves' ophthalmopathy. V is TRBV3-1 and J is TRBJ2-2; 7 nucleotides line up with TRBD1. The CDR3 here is CASSQGDRAHTGELFF. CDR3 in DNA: TGTGCCAGCAGCCAAGGTGACAGGGCGCATACCGGGGAGCTGTTTTTT.